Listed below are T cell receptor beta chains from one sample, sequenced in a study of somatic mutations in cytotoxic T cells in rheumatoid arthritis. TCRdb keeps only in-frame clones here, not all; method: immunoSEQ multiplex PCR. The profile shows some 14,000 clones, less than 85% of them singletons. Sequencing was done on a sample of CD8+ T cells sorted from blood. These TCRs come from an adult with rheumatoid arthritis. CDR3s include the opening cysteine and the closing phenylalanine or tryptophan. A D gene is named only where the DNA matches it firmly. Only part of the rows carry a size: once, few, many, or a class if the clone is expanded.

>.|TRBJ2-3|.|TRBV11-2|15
TGTGCCAGCAGCCCTTTGGGGGGTAGCACAGATACGCAGTATTTT
CASSPLGGSTDTQYF
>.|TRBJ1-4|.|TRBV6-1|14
TGTGCCAGCAGTTCGGGGGGTTGGGGTGAAAAACTGTTTTTT
CASSSGGWGEKLFF
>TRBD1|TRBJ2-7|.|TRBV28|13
TGTGCCAGCAGTTTATGGACAGGGGACGAGCAGTACTTC
CASSLWTGDEQYF
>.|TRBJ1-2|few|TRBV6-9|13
TGTGCCAGCAGTTATATAGGTAACTATGGCTACACCTTC
CASSYIGNYGYTF
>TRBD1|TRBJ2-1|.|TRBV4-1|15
TGCGCCAGCAGCCACCCGGGACAGGGGGCCAATGAGCAGTTCTTC
CASSHPGQGANEQFF
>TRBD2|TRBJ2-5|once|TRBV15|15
TGTGCCACCAGCAGATCGACTAGCGGACAAGAGACCCAGTACTTC
CATSRSTSGQETQYF
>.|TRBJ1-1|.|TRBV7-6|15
TGTGCCAGCAGCTTAAAAGCAGGCGGGAACACTGAAGCTTTCTTT
CASSLKAGGNTEAFF
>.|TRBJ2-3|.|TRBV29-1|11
TGCAGCGCCAGGCAGCCAGATACGCAGTATTTT
CSARQPDTQYF
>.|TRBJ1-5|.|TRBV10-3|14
TGTGCCACCCGGGCGGAGGCCGCCAATCAGCCCCAGCATTTT
CATRAEAANQPQHF
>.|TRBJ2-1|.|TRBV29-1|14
TGCAGCGCTGAGCGGGACAGCTCCTACAATGAGCAGTTCTTC
CSAERDSSYNEQFF
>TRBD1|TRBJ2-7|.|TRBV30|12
TGTGCGCTCCGGACAGGGCCCTACGAGCAGTACTTC
CALRTGPYEQYF
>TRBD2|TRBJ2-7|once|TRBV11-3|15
TGTGCCAGCAGCCCCGGACTAGCGGGAGTCGGCGAGCAGTACTTC
CASSPGLAGVGEQYF
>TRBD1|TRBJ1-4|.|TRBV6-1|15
TGTGCCAGCAGTGAAAGGACAGGATTTAATGAAAAACTGTTTTTT
CASSERTGFNEKLFF
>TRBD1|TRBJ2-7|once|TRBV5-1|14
TGCGCCAGCAGCTTGGACAGGGGGACCTACGAGCAGTACTTC
CASSLDRGTYEQYF
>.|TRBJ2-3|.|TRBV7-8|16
TGTGCCAGCAGCCAAATTGGTGGGGTCGGCACAGATACGCAGTATTTT
CASSQIGGVGTDTQYF
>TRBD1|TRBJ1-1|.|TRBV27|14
TGTGTCACCGCCGAGTGGGACAGTGATACTGAAGCTTTCTTT
CVTAEWDSDTEAFF
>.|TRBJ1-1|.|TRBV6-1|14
TGTGCCAGCAGTTTTACTCATTTGAACACTGAAGCTTTCTTT
CASSFTHLNTEAFF
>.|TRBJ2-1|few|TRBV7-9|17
TGTGCCAGCAACGATGGGGTACGGGGCCTAACACCCAATGAGCAGTTCTTC
CASNDGVRGLTPNEQFF
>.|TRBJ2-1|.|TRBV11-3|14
TGTGCCAGCAGCCGCCGGGACCGGGACAATGAGCAGTTCTTC
CASSRRDRDNEQFF
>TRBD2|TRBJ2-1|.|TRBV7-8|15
TGTGCCAGCAGCTCGGGACTAGCGGGAACCAATGAGCAGTTCTTC
CASSSGLAGTNEQFF
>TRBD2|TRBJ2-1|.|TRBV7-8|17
TGTGCCAGCAGCTTAGCGAGGACTAGCGGGAGGGGTGATGAGCAGTTCTTC
CASSLARTSGRGDEQFF
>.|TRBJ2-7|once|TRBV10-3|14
TGTGCCATCGGTGGCCTCGGCCCAGGCTACGAGCAGTACTTC
CAIGGLGPGYEQYF
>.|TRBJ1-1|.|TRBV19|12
TGTGCCAGTAGCACATACCAGACTGAAGCTTTCTTT
CASSTYQTEAFF
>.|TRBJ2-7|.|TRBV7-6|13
TGTGCCAGCAGCCCGCCAGGATCCTACGAGCAGTACTTC
CASSPPGSYEQYF
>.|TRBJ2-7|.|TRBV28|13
TGTGCCAGCAGCCAGGGGTTTGCCTACGAGCAGTACTTC
CASSQGFAYEQYF
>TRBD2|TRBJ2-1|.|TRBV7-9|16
TGTGCCAGCAGGTCTATAGCGGGAGGGTTATACAATGAGCAGTTCTTC
CASRSIAGGLYNEQFF
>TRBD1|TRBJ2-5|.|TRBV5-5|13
TGTGCCAGCAGTGGACAGGGATCGGAGACCCAGTACTTC
CASSGQGSETQYF
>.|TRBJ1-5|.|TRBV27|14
TGTGCCAGCAGTTTAGCGGGTAGCAATCAGCCCCAGCATTTT
CASSLAGSNQPQHF
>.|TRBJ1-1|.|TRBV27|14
TGTGCCAGCAGTCCCAGTGCAGGACGCACTGAAGCTTTCTTT
CASSPSAGRTEAFF
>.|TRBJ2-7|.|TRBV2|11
TGTGCCACTGGTCCCTCCTACGAGCAGTACTTC
CATGPSYEQYF
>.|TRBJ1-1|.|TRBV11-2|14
TGTGCCAGCAGCTCCCTGGCAGGGAGGACTGAAGCTTTCTTT
CASSSLAGRTEAFF
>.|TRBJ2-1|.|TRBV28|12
TGTGCCAGCACACCCCCTCGGGGCGGGCAGTTCTTC
CASTPPRGGQFF
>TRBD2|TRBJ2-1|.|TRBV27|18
TGTGCCAGCAGTTTTAAGTTTGTGTTACTAGCGGAGAAGAATGAGCAGTTCTTC
CASSFKFVLLAEKNEQFF
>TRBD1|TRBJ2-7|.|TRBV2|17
TGTGCCAGCAGTGTACAGGGGGCGAAAGCTCTGTGGAACGAGCAGTACTTC
CASSVQGAKALWNEQYF
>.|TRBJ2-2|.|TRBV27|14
TGTGCCAGCAGGCGTGGGAGCCCCACCGGGGAGCTGTTTTTT
CASRRGSPTGELFF
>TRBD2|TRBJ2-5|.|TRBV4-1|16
TGCGCCAGTGCAGGTCCTTTTGGGACTAGCCCAGAGACCCAGTACTTC
CASAGPFGTSPETQYF
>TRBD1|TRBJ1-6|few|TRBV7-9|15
TGTGCCAGCAGCCCTGACAGGGGAGTCAATTCACCCCTCCACTTT
CASSPDRGVNSPLHF
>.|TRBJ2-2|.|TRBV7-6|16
TGTGCCAGCAGCCACTTGACGGGGGAATACACCGGGGAGCTGTTTTTT
CASSHLTGEYTGELFF
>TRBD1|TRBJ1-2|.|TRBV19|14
TGTGCCACTAAAGAGACAGGGACTAACTATGGCTACACCTTC
CATKETGTNYGYTF
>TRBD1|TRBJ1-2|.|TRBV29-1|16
TGCAGCGTCCTGGACAGGGGTGTCTATGCCAACTATGGCTACACCTTC
CSVLDRGVYANYGYTF
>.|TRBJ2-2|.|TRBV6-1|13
TGTGCCAGCAGTGAATGGCTAGCCGAAGAGCTGTTTTTT
CASSEWLAEELFF
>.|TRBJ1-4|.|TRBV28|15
TGTGCCAGCAGCTTCCGAGCCGCAACTAATGAAAAACTGTTTTTT
CASSFRAATNEKLFF
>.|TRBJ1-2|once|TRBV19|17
TGTGCCAGTAGTATGGGAGGCGGGTTAAGCGCTAACTATGGCTACACCTTC
CASSMGGGLSANYGYTF